This TCR beta chain was sequenced in a study of shared clonotypes between healthy human individuals. Germline assignment: CDR1 MNHEY and CDR2 SVGAGI. V lost 2 bases, J lost 8 bases, and 2 bases stayed unmatched. This CDR3 has 13 residues. Here immunoSEQ multiplex PCR was the method, and the copy in TCRdb shows in-frame clones only, minus some. The data contain about 980,000 clones, about three quarters of them singletons. The receptor comes from a young man in good health. The genes are TRBV6-5 and TRBJ1-2; 10 nucleotides agree with TRBD1. Material: memory CD4+ T cells sorted from blood. Subset meaning: CD45RA-negative fraction. DNA of the CDR3: TGTGCCAGCAGTTACGGGACAGGGGCCGGCTACACCTTC. Its protein product is CASSYGTGAGYTF.